This is a list of T cell receptor beta chains from one sample in a study of shared clonotypes between healthy human individuals. Assay: immunoSEQ multiplex PCR; the TCRdb copy retains only in-frame clones and omits some. The table lists over 2 million clones, just under 95% of them singletons. The source material was naive CD8+ T cells sorted from blood. The source is a man aged 18 to 30 in good health. The CDR3 runs from the conserved cysteine through the conserved F or W. A D gene is named only where the DNA matches it firmly. Rows give clone size only sometimes, using once, few, many, or a class for an expanded clone.

d_call j_call clone_size v_call cdr3_nt cdr3_aa
- TRBJ1-2 once TRBV6-5 TGTGCCAGCAGTTACTCGAAAAGTCAGGCCTCCTATGGCTACACCTTC CASSYSKSQASYGYTF
- TRBJ2-7 - TRBV4-3 TGCGCCAGCAGCCGGACCCTAGGACGAGACGAGCAGTACTTC CASSRTLGRDEQYF
- TRBJ2-7 - TRBV29-1 TGCAGCGTCCTGACAGGTACTACCTACGAGCAGTACTTC CSVLTGTTYEQYF
TRBD1 TRBJ1-5 - TRBV5-5 TGTGCCAGCAGACCGACAGGGGGAAGCAATCAGCCCCAGCATTTT CASRPTGGSNQPQHF
- TRBJ1-1 - TRBV11-2 TGTGCCAGCAGCTGGGAAATGGGAACTGAAGCTTTCTTT CASSWEMGTEAFF
- TRBJ1-1 - TRBV6-5 TGTGCCAGCAGTTACTTGGCCGGGCCGAACACTGAAGCTTTCTTT CASSYLAGPNTEAFF
- TRBJ2-1 - TRBV5-1 TGCGCCAGCAGCTTCCTACCCGGGAATGAGCAGTTCTTC CASSFLPGNEQFF
- TRBJ2-1 - TRBV29-1 TGCAGCGTTGAAGATCTGCTCCAAGACGATGAGCAGTTCTTC CSVEDLLQDDEQFF
- TRBJ1-1 - TRBV7-9 TGTGCCAGCAGCTTAGAAACTCACGAAGCTTTCTTT CASSLETHEAFF
- TRBJ1-1 - TRBV19 TGTGCCAGTAGTATAGCGACGGGTTCGGCTTTCTTT CASSIATGSAFF
TRBD2 TRBJ2-1 - TRBV10-3 TGTGCCATCAGTGATGAGGTGGCTAGCGGGAGACATGAGCAGTTCTTC CAISDEVASGRHEQFF
TRBD1 TRBJ2-7 - TRBV27 TGTGCCAGCAGTCCCCCGCCCGACAGGGGGCGGCACGAGCAGTACTTC CASSPPPDRGRHEQYF
- TRBJ2-7 once TRBV28 TGTGCCAGCAGTTTGACGGGAAGCTCCTACGAGCAGTACTTC CASSLTGSSYEQYF
- TRBJ2-1 once TRBV20-1 TGCAGTGCTCGTGACTTCAATGAGCAGTTCTTC CSARDFNEQFF
TRBD2 TRBJ2-1 - TRBV11-2 TGTGCCAGCAGCGAAGGACTAGCGGGAGGACAGTGGGATGAGCAGTTCTTC CASSEGLAGGQWDEQFF
TRBD2 TRBJ2-7 once TRBV7-6 TGTGCCAGCAGCTTAGCGTCAGGGACTAGCGGGAGCATCTCCTACGAGCAGTACTTC CASSLASGTSGSISYEQYF
TRBD1 TRBJ2-1 - TRBV14 TGTGCCAGCAGCCCTGGGACAGATGAGCAGTTCTTC CASSPGTDEQFF
- TRBJ1-1 - TRBV6-6 TGTGCCAGCAGTTACGCCTACATGAACACTGAAGCTTTCTTT CASSYAYMNTEAFF
- TRBJ1-1 once TRBV6-5 TGTGCCAGCAGTTACGAGGAAGGGGACACTGAAGCTTTCTTT CASSYEEGDTEAFF
TRBD1 TRBJ2-2 - TRBV5-5 TGTGCCAGCAGCTGGCTGACAGGGGACACCGGGGAGCTGTTTTTT CASSWLTGDTGELFF
- TRBJ1-1 - TRBV4-2 TGTGCCAGCAGCCAAGAAGGTACAGGGTTCACTGAAGCTTTCTTT CASSQEGTGFTEAFF
- TRBJ2-2 - TRBV30 TGTGCCTGGAGTGGGGGGACCGCGAACACCGGGGAGCTGTTTTTT CAWSGGTANTGELFF
- TRBJ1-5 - TRBV11-2 TGTGCCAGCAGCGGGGACATAGGGAATCAGCCCCAGCATTTT CASSGDIGNQPQHF
- TRBJ2-7 - TRBV27 TGTGCCAGCAGGATCAGGGAGTGGGCGCCCTACGAGCAGTACTTC CASRIREWAPYEQYF
- TRBJ1-2 - TRBV28 TGTGCCAGCAGTTTACTTGAACCCCGCGACCGAGATGGCTACACCTTC CASSLLEPRDRDGYTF
- TRBJ2-5 - TRBV27 TGTGCCAGCAGTTTATGGGGGAGTGAGACCCAGTACTTC CASSLWGSETQYF
- TRBJ2-1 - TRBV7-2 TGTGCCAGCAGCTTGACTAAGATTAGTGAGCAGTTCTTC CASSLTKISEQFF
- TRBJ1-3 - TRBV5-6 TGTGCCAGCAGCTTCCGGGGGGCAAGTGGAAACACCATATATTTT CASSFRGASGNTIYF
TRBD1 TRBJ2-7 - TRBV7-8 TGTGCCAGCAGCTTAGGAGCTGTGGGACAGGGAGAGGTCTTC CASSLGAVGQGEVF
- TRBJ2-5 - TRBV5-6 TGTGCCAGCAGCCCCCGATGGCCGTACCAAGAGACCCAGTACTTC CASSPRWPYQETQYF
- TRBJ2-5 - TRBV10-2 TGCGCCAGCAGTGAGTCAATGCGTCAAGAGACCCAGTACTTC CASSESMRQETQYF
TRBD2 TRBJ2-5 - TRBV11-2 TGTGCCAGCAGCTACACTAGCGGGGGGTTTGAGACCCAGTACTTC CASSYTSGGFETQYF
TRBD1 TRBJ2-7 - TRBV29-1 TGCAGCGTTGAAGTTTCTACAGGGGGCCGAACTACCTACGAGCAGTACTTC CSVEVSTGGRTTYEQYF
- TRBJ1-2 - TRBV7-9 TGTGCCAGCAGTTTCCCCACTGAGTATGGCTACACCTTC CASSFPTEYGYTF
- TRBJ2-1 - TRBV15 TGTGCCACCAGCCACCCGGGTGTCACGGATTACAATGAGCAGTTCTTC CATSHPGVTDYNEQFF
- TRBJ2-7 - TRBV5-1 TGCGCCAGCAGCCCAGGACAGTACGAGCAGTACTTC CASSPGQYEQYF
- TRBJ1-2 - TRBV19 TGTGCCAGTAGTATTACCGGGACCCCCTATGGCTACACCTTC CASSITGTPYGYTF
- TRBJ2-7 - TRBV6-5 TGTGCCAGCAGTTACCTAGGGGGGGGCACCTACGAGCAGTACTTC CASSYLGGGTYEQYF
- TRBJ1-1 - TRBV6-5 TGTGCCAGCAGTTATTTTGGACGGACTGAAGCTTTCTTT CASSYFGRTEAFF
- TRBJ2-1 once TRBV7-9 TGTGCCAGCAGCTCAATTTGGGATGAGCAGTTCTTC CASSSIWDEQFF
- TRBJ2-7 - TRBV28 TGTGCCAGCAGTCCCTCCCTCAACTCCTACGAGCAGTACTTC CASSPSLNSYEQYF
TRBD1 TRBJ1-1 once TRBV28 TGTGCCAGCAGCCTAATGTTTGGACAGGGAAGGACTGAAGCTTTCTTT CASSLMFGQGRTEAFF
- TRBJ1-6 - TRBV2 TGTGCCAGCAGGGTTGGTCAGGGTCAGTCACCCCTCCACTTT CASRVGQGQSPLHF
TRBD1 TRBJ2-7 few TRBV25-1 TGTGCCAGCACCCCGACAGGGGCGATCTACGAGCAGTACTTC CASTPTGAIYEQYF
TRBD2 TRBJ2-5 - TRBV27 TGTGCCAGCTCTTACCCCGAGACTAGCATGGAGACCCAGTACTTC CASSYPETSMETQYF
- TRBJ2-7 - TRBV29-1 TGCAGCGTTGAGGGAAACCGCTACGAGCAGTACTTC CSVEGNRYEQYF
TRBD2 TRBJ2-7 - TRBV29-1 TGCAGCGTTGAAAACGATGTGGGACGGGACTATTACGAGCAGTACTTC CSVENDVGRDYYEQYF
TRBD1 TRBJ2-1 once TRBV4-2 TGTGCCAGCAGTGGACAGGGGGCAAGGGATGAGCAGTTCTTC CASSGQGARDEQFF
- TRBJ2-2 - TRBV19 TGTGCCAGTAGCCCCGATCGGGGATCCGGGGAGCTGTTTTTT CASSPDRGSGELFF
- TRBJ2-3 once TRBV1 TGCACCAGCAGCCTAATCGGGCTGAGCACAGATACGCAGTATTTT CTSSLIGLSTDTQYF
TRBD1 TRBJ2-2 - TRBV19 TGTGCCAGTAGTATCCTTCCCGGGACAGGGCCCACCGGGGAGCTGTTTTTT CASSILPGTGPTGELFF
- TRBJ2-7 - TRBV7-9 TGTGCCAGCAGCTTAGGACGGTCGGGCGAGCAGTACTTC CASSLGRSGEQYF
- TRBJ2-7 - TRBV4-1 TGCGCCAGCAGCCTCGAGCGGACCTACGAGCAGTACTTC CASSLERTYEQYF
TRBD2 TRBJ2-7 - TRBV6-6 TGTGCCAGCAGCTCACCCCGGGAGGGTTCCGAGCAGTACTTC CASSSPREGSEQYF
- TRBJ2-2 - TRBV27 TGTGCCAGCAGTCCGATCGACAGGCCGGGGGAGCTGTTTTTT CASSPIDRPGELFF
- TRBJ1-1 - TRBV27 TGTGCCAGCAGTTTATCGCTCGTGGCGGTGAACACTGAAGCTTTCTTT CASSLSLVAVNTEAFF
- TRBJ2-7 - TRBV9 TGTGCCAGCAGCTTAGACTCGACTTCGGGGTACGAGCAGTACTTC CASSLDSTSGYEQYF
TRBD1 TRBJ2-5 - TRBV15 TGTGCCACCAGCAGTCCGGGACAGGGGGCCCAAGAGACCCAGTACTTC CATSSPGQGAQETQYF
TRBD2 TRBJ2-7 - TRBV5-1 TGCGCCAGCAGCTTACTAGCGGCTGAGGGTGAGCAGTACTTC CASSLLAAEGEQYF